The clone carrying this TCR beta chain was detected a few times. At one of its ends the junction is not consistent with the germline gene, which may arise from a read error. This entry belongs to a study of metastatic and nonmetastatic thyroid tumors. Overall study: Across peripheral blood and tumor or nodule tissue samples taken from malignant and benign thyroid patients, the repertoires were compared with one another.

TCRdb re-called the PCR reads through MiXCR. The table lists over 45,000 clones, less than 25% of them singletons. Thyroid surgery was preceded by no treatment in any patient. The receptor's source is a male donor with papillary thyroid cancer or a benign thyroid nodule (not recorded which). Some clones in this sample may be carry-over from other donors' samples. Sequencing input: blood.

CDR3 bases: TGTGCCAGCGGTGAGGCAGGGGGATACTTC. Amino acid sequence: CASGEAGGYF. The V gene is TRBV6-1, the J gene TRBJ2-7; TRBD1 matches 7 bases. This CDR3 region has 10 residues. Germline CDR1 is MNHNS and CDR2 is SASEGT.